These 10 T cell receptor beta chains came from one sample sequenced in a study of stem cell transplantation in POMP-related autoinflammatory disease. Libraries were prepared by immunoSEQ multiplex PCR; TCRdb keeps only in-frame clonotypes and omits some of them. The sample has roughly 68,000 clones; roughly 91% are singletons. This material consisted of CD4+ T cells from PBMCs, taken after stem cell transplantation. Receptors originate from a human patient with POMP-related autoinflammation and immune dysregulation (PRAID). Some T cells may possibly be graft donor cells.

This clone came up a few times. J is TRBJ1-4 and V is TRBV6-5; no reliable D call. Trimming left V 7 bases short and J 5 bases short, with 14 bases between. The germline gives CDR1 MNHEY, CDR2 SVGAGI. The CDR3 spans 14 residues. CDR3 in DNA: TGTGCCAGCACCCCCCGGGGTAGAAATGAAAAACTGTTTTTT. It is translated as CASTPRGRNEKLFF.

This chain connects TRBV15 to TRBJ2-3; D unclear. Germline V gene sequence: CDR1 LNHNV, CDR2 YYDKDF (reference sequence). The V and J ends lost 6 bases and 2 bases respectively, with 9 bases between them. There are 13 residues in the CDR3. CDR3 nucleotides: TGTGCCACCAGTCTGAGGAACACAGATACGCAGTATTTT. Its protein product is CATSLRNTDTQYF.

The chain uses TRBV5-5 and TRBJ1-4, with 7 bases aligning to TRBD1. The CDR3 contains 15 residues. Germline V lookup: CDR1 SGHKS, CDR2 YYEKEE (reference sequence). Germline trimming cut 4 bases from V and 4 bases from J; bases unmatched to any gene: 7. The CDR3 here is CASSPGQVYNEKLFF. CDR3 bases: TGTGCCAGCAGCCCTGGACAGGTCTATAATGAAAAACTGTTTTTT.

V is TRBV7-9 and J is TRBJ1-4, with TRBD1 identical over 7 bases. This CDR3 region has 15 residues. The germline V gene encodes CDR1 SEHNR and CDR2 FQNEAQ (reference sequence). The V segment lost 2 bases and the J segment 4 bases; nucleotides outside the gene matches: 4. CDR3 sequence (DNA): TGTGCCAGCAGCTTATTACAGGGGAGTAATGAAAAACTGTTTTTT. It translates to CASSLLQGSNEKLFF.

V usage is TRBV11-2 and J usage is TRBJ1-2; the D gene is possibly TRBD1 (5 bases). Germline CDR1 is SGHAT and CDR2 is FQNNGV. The CDR3 loop spans 14 amino acids. V lost 4 bases, J lost 8 bases, and 17 bases lay in between. Written as DNA, the CDR3 is TGTGCCAGCAGCTCCAATTCCAGGGCGGGGGGCTACACCTTC. Its protein is CASSSNSRAGGYTF. The full variable domain, with the rest looked up from reference TRBV11-2 and TRBJ1-2, is EAGVAQSPRYKIIEKRQSVAFWCNPISGHATLYWYQQILGQGPKLLIQFQNNGVVDDSQLPKDRFSAERLKGVDSTLKIQPAKLEDSAVYLCASSSNSRAGGYTFGSGTRLTVV.

This chain links TRBV2 with TRBJ2-1; TRBD1 agrees at 8 bases. The CDR3 length is 14 residues. After removal of 8 bases from V and 8 bases from J, the junction contained 11 bases not matched to a gene. Germline V CDR1 and CDR2: SNHLY, FYNNEI. The DNA of the CDR3 is TGTGCCAGCCCCGGACAGGGAGCTAGGTATGAGCAGTTCTTC. The encoded protein is CASPGQGARYEQFF.

CDR3 region: CASSLALGKSSYEQYF. The DNA for the CDR3 is TGTGCCAGCAGTTTAGCCCTAGGGAAGAGCTCCTACGAGCAGTACTTC. The V and J genes are TRBV28 and TRBJ2-7; D remains ambiguous. The CDR3 totals 16 residues. Germline CDR1 reads MDHEN; CDR2 reads SYDVKM. The V and J ends lost 2 bases and 0 bases respectively, with 14 bases between them. Using reference TRBV28 and TRBJ2-7 for the parts outside the CDR3, the full variable domain is DVKVTQSSRYLVKRTGEKVFLECVQDMDHENMFWYRQDPGLGLRLIYFSYDVKMKEKGDIPEGYSVSREKKERFSLILESASTNQTSMYLCASSLALGKSSYEQYFGPGTRLTVT.

The chain links TRBV5-4 to TRBJ2-3; D unresolved. The CDR3 covers 13 residues. V was pared by 0 bases and J by 0 bases, with 2 bases between. The germline V gene has CDR1 SGHNT and CDR2 YYREEE (reference sequence). CDR3 amino acids: CASSLGSTDTQYF. As DNA, the CDR3 is TGTGCCAGCAGCTTGGGGAGCACAGATACGCAGTATTTT. Full variable domain (rest looked up from reference TRBV5-4 and TRBJ2-3): ETGVTQSPTHLIKTRGQQVTLRCSSQSGHNTVSWYQQALGQGPQFIFQYYREEENGRGNFPPRFSGLQFPNYSSELNVNALELDDSALYLCASSLGSTDTQYFGPGTRLTVL.

This chain joins TRBV4-2 and TRBJ2-2; unclear D gene. The V gene lost 0 bases and the J gene lost 4 bases, with 9 bases spanning the gap. This CDR3 is 15 amino acids long. Germline loops: CDR1 LGHNA, CDR2 YNFKEQ. CDR3 DNA sequence: TGTGCCAGCAGCCAAGAACGACAAATCACCGGGGAGCTGTTTTTT. The encoded protein is CASSQERQITGELFF.

This rearrangement joins TRBV6-5 to TRBJ2-1, with TRBD1 matching 9 bases. The CDR3 contains 14 residues. Germline V gives CDR1 MNHEY, CDR2 SVGAGI. After removal of 7 bases from V and 3 bases from J, the junction contained 4 bases not matched to a gene. The CDR3 DNA is TGTGCCAGCATCCCGGGACAGGGCTACAATGAGCAGTTCTTC. Its protein product is CASIPGQGYNEQFF.